One and the same sample provided the 25 T cell receptor beta chains below, sequenced in a study of prognosis after radiotherapy for stage I lung cancer. The authors amplified TCR beta CDR3 from genomic DNA using two-round multiplex PCR. The first round of PCR was done with primers that matched each TRBV and TRBJ gene. TCRdb ran MiXCR on the multiplex PCR reads and lists one entry per CDR3 protein. The table includes about 34,000 distinct CDR3 sequences, around a third detected once. This specimen consisted of PBMCs, obtained before or after stereotactic body radiation therapy (not recorded which). These receptor sequences come from a donor of 50 years or more with non-small cell lung cancer.

The table lists this clonotype with many counts. The gene calls are TRBV5-6 and TRBJ2-3; D unclear. Germline assignment: CDR1 SGHDT and CDR2 YYEEEE. CDR3 length equals 15 residues. V was pared by 2 bases and J by 2 bases, with 12 bases between. CDR3 region: CASSFGSGFTDTQYF. CDR3 nucleotides: TGTGCCAGCAGCTTCGGTAGTGGGTTCACAGATACGCAGTATTTT.

This chain joins TRBV9 and TRBJ2-1, with 7 bases lining up with TRBD2. Germline CDR1 and CDR2: SGDLS and YYNGEE. The J segment lost 7 bases and the V segment lost 0 bases, leaving 7 bases of the junction unmatched. The CDR3 contains 15 residues. The CDR3: CASSVGGGVGNEQFF. CDR3 DNA: TGTGCCAGCAGCGTAGGGGGGGGGGTGGGGAATGAGCAGTTCTTC.

With respect to this clonotype: At one of its ends the junction is not consistent with the germline gene, which may arise from a read error. The V call is TRBV7-6, the J call TRBJ2-3; perhaps TRBD2 as D (6 bases). The germline V gene has CDR1 SGHVS and CDR2 FNYEAQ. CDR3 size: 15 residues. The DNA for the CDR3 is TGTGCCAGCAGCTTGAGCGGGTGTAGCACAGATACGCAGTGTTTT. Protein: CASSLSGCSTDTQCF.

This clonotype was seen a few times. A much bigger clone sits one base away, suggesting this may be a read error. The CDR3 reads CASSGSSGTGSEAFF. Written as DNA, the CDR3 is TGTGCCAGCAGTGGGTCCTCTGGGACAGGGAGTGAAGCTTTCTTT. The chain combines TRBV6-2 or TRBV6-3 with TRBJ1-1; 9 bases align to TRBD1. CDR1 and CDR2 (germline): MNHEY, SVGEGT. After removal of 5 bases from V and 7 bases from J, the junction contained 11 bases not matched to a gene. The CDR3 contains 15 residues.

Points on this clonotype: Being one base from a much bigger clone, this may be a read error. V usage is TRBV6-2 or TRBV6-3 and J usage is TRBJ1-5, with 8 bases matching TRBD1. The CDR3 is 15 residues long. Germline V CDR1 and CDR2: MNHEY, SVGEGT. With V trimmed by 7 bases and J by 1 base, 6 bases remained unmatched. The CDR3: CASNRQGLSNQPQHF. The CDR3 DNA reads as TGTGCCAGCAATCGACAGGGGCTCAGCAATCAGCCCCAGCATTTT.

This clonotype came up many times. The chain carries TRBV20-1 and TRBJ2-5; no clear D gene. Between the trimmed V and J ends, which lost 3 bases and 0 bases, there was a span of 8 bases. Germline CDR1 and CDR2: DFQATT and SNEGSKA (reference sequence). The CDR3 is made up of 13 amino acids. CDR3 nucleotides: TGCAGTGCTAGGGACGGCCACCAAGAGACCCAGTACTTC. Its protein product is CSARDGHQETQYF.

With respect to this clonotype: This may come from a read error, since a much larger clone is one base off. In DNA form, the CDR3 reads TGTGCCAGCAGCCAAGAGGGACTAGCGGGGGAATACCAAGAGACCCAGTACTTC. Encoded protein: CASSQEGLAGEYQETQYF. The chain uses TRBV7-8 and TRBJ2-5; 14 bases agree with TRBD2. Trimming cost V 5 bases and J 0 bases; bases outside gene matches: 8. CDR1 SGHVS and CDR2 FQNEAQ come from the germline V gene. The CDR3 totals 18 residues.

CDR3 nucleotide sequence: TGTGCCAGCACCGGACGCCTGAATCAGCCCCAGCATTTT. This gives the protein CASTGRLNQPQHF. V is TRBV6-1 and J is TRBJ1-5; unclear D gene. Germline CDR1 MNHNS, CDR2 SASEGT. Trimming shortened V by 7 bases and J by 4 bases, and 11 bases separated the two germline ends. There are 13 residues in the CDR3.

Many counts were recorded for this clonotype. The genes are TRBV4-1 and TRBJ1-3; the match to TRBD1 covers 7 bases. Per germline, CDR1 MGHRA and CDR2 YSYEKL. The length of the CDR3 is 18 residues. V dropped 6 bases and J dropped 0; count of bases not matched to a gene: 14. Here the CDR3 DNA reads TGCGCCAGCAGTTCGAACCCCGGGACAGTCCGCTCTGGAAACACCATATATTTT. This translates into CASSSNPGTVRSGNTIYF.

The sample holds many counts of this clonotype. The V and J genes are TRBV7-8 and TRBJ2-1; 9 positions agree with TRBD2. Germline V gene data show CDR1 as SGHVS and CDR2 as FQNEAQ. This CDR3 contains 15 residues. The V and J ends lost 4 bases and 2 bases, in that order; junction bases with no gene match: 3. The CDR3 DNA is TGTGCCAGCAGCTCGCTAGCGGGGCCCTACAATGAGCAGTTCTTC. It codes for CASSSLAGPYNEQFF.

At least ten counts were recorded for this clonotype. V and J are TRBV19 and TRBJ2-7; TRBD1 is a possible D gene (6 bases). Germline assignment: CDR1 LNHDA and CDR2 SQIVND (reference sequence). The V end lost 5 bases, the J end lost 5 bases, and 16 bases lay between the germline ends. The CDR3 runs to 14 residues. This chain's CDR3 is CASSDLRGADEQYF. Here the CDR3 DNA reads TGTGCCAGTAGTGATCTCAGGGGAGCAGACGAGCAGTACTTC.

With regard to this clonotype: The junction does not match germline at one end; this may be a read error. The chain joins TRBV6-5 to TRBJ2-3, with a tentative D call TRBD1 (5 bases). The CDR3 loop spans 18 amino acids. Germline V gives CDR1 MNHEY, CDR2 SVGAGI. In DNA, the CDR3 is TGTGCCAGCATTTACCCTTCCCTGGTGTGGGGCCGGACAGATACGCAGTATTTT. Amino acid sequence: CASIYPSLVWGRTDTQYF.

This clonotype was observed at least ten times. The chain carries TRBV30 and TRBJ1-4; D remains ambiguous. V shed 1 base and J shed 8 bases, with 8 bases lying between them. Germline V lookup: CDR1 GTSNPN, CDR2 SVGIG (reference sequence). The CDR3 length is 12 residues. CDR3 region: CAWSGSGEKLFF. The CDR3 coding sequence is TGTGCCTGGAGTGGCTCCGGAGAAAAACTGTTTTTT. Full variable domain (missing parts from reference TRBV30 and TRBJ1-4): SQTIHQWPATLVQPVGSPLSLECTVEGTSNPNLYWYRQAAGRGLQLLFYSVGIGQISSEVPQNLSASRPQDRQFILSSKKLLLSDSGFYLCAWSGSGEKLFFGSGTQLSVL.

There are many counts of this clonotype. DNA for the CDR3: TGTGCCAGCAGTCAAGGACTAGCGGGGGGGCACGGGGAGCTGTTTTTT. This codes for CASSQGLAGGHGELFF. The rearrangement uses TRBV6-1 and TRBJ2-2; 15 nucleotides agree with TRBD2. In germline, CDR1 is MNHNS, CDR2 SASEGT. J gave up 7 bases and V 5 bases, and 5 bases lay outside the gene matches. The CDR3 spans 16 residues.

The chain is built from TRBV7-3 and TRBJ2-1, with D perhaps matching TRBD1 or TRBD2 (6 bases each). In germline, CDR1 is SGHTA, CDR2 FQGTGA. V gave up 6 bases and J gave up 0 bases, with 21 bases separating them. The CDR3 runs 18 residues. The CDR3 sequence: CASRPLGGGGSSYNEQFF. The CDR3 DNA reads as TGTGCCAGCAGACCCCTAGGAGGAGGGGGGAGCTCCTACAATGAGCAGTTCTTC.

The chain has TRBV7-2 and TRBJ1-1; no clear D. Germline loops: CDR1 SGHTA, CDR2 FQGNSA. The V end was cut by 5 bases, the J end by 11 bases, with 18 bases between. The CDR3 is 13 residues long. The CDR3 sequence: CASSRGPPSMAFF. DNA of the CDR3: TGTGCCAGCAGCCGTGGACCACCCTCAATGGCTTTCTTT.

The table lists this clonotype with many counts. The junction shows a germline mismatch at one end, possibly a read error. V and J are TRBV7-7 and TRBJ2-1; possible D gene TRBD2, 6 bases. Germline V lookup: CDR1 SSHAT, CDR2 FNYEAQ (reference sequence). The CDR3 is 13 amino acids. The CDR3 protein is CASSPGTRNEQFF. CDR3 bases: TGTGCTAGCAGCCCGGGGACTCGCAATGAGCAGTTCTTC.

This clonotype showed up many times. The chain is built from TRBV9 and TRBJ2-7; 8 nucleotides agree with TRBD2. Losses at the gene ends were 4 bases for V and 0 bases for J; bases not matched to a gene: 6. Germline lookup yields CDR1 SGDLS and CDR2 YYNGEE. This CDR3 contains 15 residues. In DNA form, the CDR3 reads TGTGCCAGCAGCCCTGCCGGGGGGGCCTCCTACGAGCAGTACTTC. Its protein is CASSPAGGASYEQYF. The complete variable domain, with remaining parts taken from reference TRBV9 and TRBJ2-7, reads DSGVTQTPKHLITATGQRVTLRCSPRSGDLSVYWYQQSLDQGLQFLIQYYNGEERAKGNILERFSAQQFPDLHSELNLSSLELGDSALYFCASSPAGGASYEQYFGPGTRLTVT.

The genes are TRBV6-1 and TRBJ1-1; D remains ambiguous. CDR3 length: 13 amino acids. Germline values: CDR1 MNHNS, CDR2 SASEGT. V was shortened by 2 bases and J by 12 bases, with 16 bases between the two germline ends. The CDR3 DNA reads TGTGCCAGCAGTGAAACGAGTAGTTTCGGGTCTTTCTTT. Protein sequence: CASSETSSFGSFF.

The chain combines TRBV5-6 with TRBJ2-3; D gene uncertain. The CDR3 runs to 15 residues. Per the germline V gene, CDR1 is SGHDT and CDR2 is YYEEEE. Between the trimmed V and J ends, which lost 1 base and 4 bases, there was a span of 13 bases. The CDR3 coding sequence is TGTGCCAGCAGCTTGACGGCGCTGGTGGCAGATACGCAGTATTTT. It translates to CASSLTALVADTQYF.

Judged by abundance, this clonotype is medium-sized. The chain employs TRBV6-1 and TRBJ1-6; possible D gene TRBD1, 6 bases. The CDR3 length is 13 residues. V was trimmed by 6 bases and J by 7 bases, leaving 10 bases between them. In germline, CDR1 is MNHNS, CDR2 SASEGT. The CDR3 bases are TGTGCCAGCAGCCCGGACAGAAATTCACCCCTCCACTTT. Amino acids: CASSPDRNSPLHF.

The table lists this clonotype with many counts. The J gene is TRBJ1-5, the V gene TRBV19; TRBD1 matches 8 bases. Looked up from germline, CDR1 is LNHDA and CDR2 is SQIVND (reference sequence). The ends lost 5 bases at V and 7 bases at J; junction bases unmatched: 7. The CDR3 is 14 amino acids. The CDR3 here is CASSFPTGVQPQHF. The CDR3 DNA reads as TGTGCCAGTAGTTTCCCGACAGGGGTCCAGCCCCAGCATTTT. The entire variable domain, with the rest obtained from reference TRBV19 and TRBJ1-5, is as follows: DGGITQSPKYLFRKEGQNVTLSCEQNLNHDAMYWYRQDPGQGLRLIYYSQIVNDFQKGDIAEGYSVSREKKESFPLTVTSAQKNPTAFYLCASSFPTGVQPQHFGDGTRLSIL.

This clonotype was recorded many times. CDR3 DNA: TGTGCCAGTGACCGGGGAGGGGCGCGTGAGACCCAGTACTTC. It translates to CASDRGGARETQYF. J is TRBJ2-5 and V is TRBV9; 7 positions agree with TRBD2. V lost 8 bases to trimming and J lost 5 bases; unmatched junction nucleotides: 12. The CDR3 has 14 amino acids. CDR1 SGDLS and CDR2 YYNGEE come from the germline V gene.

A note on this clonotype: This probably arose from a read error, given a far larger clone one base away. This chain links TRBV6-6 with TRBJ2-1; D is unclear. Germline CDR1 MNHNY, CDR2 SVGAGI (reference sequence). The CDR3 runs 12 residues. The V gene lost 6 bases and the J gene lost 6 bases, with 9 bases spanning the gap. The CDR3: CASSHTINEQFF. In DNA form, the CDR3 reads TGTGCCAGCAGCCACACTATCAATGAGCAGTTCTTC.

This clonotype was observed a few times. This may stem from a read error, because a much larger clone lies one nucleotide away. The genes are TRBV12-3 or TRBV12-4 and TRBJ1-1, with D maybe TRBD1 (5 bases). The CDR3 loop spans 14 amino acids. Trimming took off 3 bases at V and 4 bases at J, with 12 bases between the two ends. The DNA for the CDR3 is TGTGCCAGCAGTTTCTCAGGGTTGAGCACTGAAGCTTTCTTT. Protein: CASSFSGLSTEAFF.